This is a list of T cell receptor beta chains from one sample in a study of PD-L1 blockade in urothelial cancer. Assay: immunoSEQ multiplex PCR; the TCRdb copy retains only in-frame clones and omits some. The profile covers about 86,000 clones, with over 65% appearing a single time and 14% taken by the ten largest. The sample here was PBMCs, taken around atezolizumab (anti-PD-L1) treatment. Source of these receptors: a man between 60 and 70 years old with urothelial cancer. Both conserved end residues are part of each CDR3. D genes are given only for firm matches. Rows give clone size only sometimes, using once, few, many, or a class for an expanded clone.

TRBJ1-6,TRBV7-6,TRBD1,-,CASSLGQVGDSPLHF,TGTGCCAGCAGCTTGGGACAGGTCGGAGATTCACCCCTCCACTTT
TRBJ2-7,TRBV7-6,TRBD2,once,CASSLVDTGLVSYEQYF,TGTGCCAGCAGCTTAGTCGACACGGGACTAGTCAGCTACGAGCAGTACTTC
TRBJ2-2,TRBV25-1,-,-,CASSDPLGRDRNTGELFF,TGTGCCAGCAGTGATCCTCTTGGGCGGGACCGAAACACCGGGGAGCTGTTTTTT
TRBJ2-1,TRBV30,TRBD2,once,CAWSLGLAGGEQFF,TGTGCCTGGAGCCTAGGACTAGCGGGAGGCGAGCAGTTCTTC
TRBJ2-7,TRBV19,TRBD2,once,CASSTQTSGGEQYF,TGTGCCAGTAGTACCCAGACTAGCGGGGGCGAGCAGTACTTC
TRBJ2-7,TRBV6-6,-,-,CASSYVAGTYEQYF,TGTGCCAGCAGTTACGTTGCAGGGACCTACGAGCAGTACTTC
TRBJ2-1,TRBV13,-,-,CASSLAQAYYNEQFF,TGTGCCAGCAGCTTAGCTCAGGCGTACTACAATGAGCAGTTCTTC
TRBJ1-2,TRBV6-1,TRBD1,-,CASSKTGRYGYTF,TGTGCCAGCAGTAAGACAGGGCGATATGGCTACACCTTC
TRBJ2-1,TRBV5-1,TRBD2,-,CASSLSGTSGGRSYNEQFF,TGCGCCAGCAGCTTGAGCGGGACTAGCGGGGGCCGGTCCTACAATGAGCAGTTCTTC
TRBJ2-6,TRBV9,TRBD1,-,CASSARDRGPSGANVLTF,TGTGCCAGCAGCGCGCGGGACAGGGGACCGTCTGGGGCCAACGTCCTGACTTTC
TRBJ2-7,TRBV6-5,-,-,CASTSDRTPYEQYF,TGTGCCAGCACCTCAGACAGGACACCCTACGAGCAGTACTTC
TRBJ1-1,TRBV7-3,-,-,CASSSGPNTEAFF,TGTGCCAGCAGCTCGGGTCCGAACACTGAAGCTTTCTTT
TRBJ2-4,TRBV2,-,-,CASSDYSLAKNIQYF,TGTGCCAGCAGTGATTACAGTCTAGCCAAAAACATTCAGTACTTC
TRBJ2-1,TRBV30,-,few,CACGLGGEQFF,TGTGCCTGTGGACTGGGTGGTGAGCAGTTCTTC
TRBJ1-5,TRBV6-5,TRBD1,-,CASSYPGQGNNQPQHF,TGTGCCAGCAGTTACCCCGGACAGGGCAATAATCAGCCCCAGCATTTT
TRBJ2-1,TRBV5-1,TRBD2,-,CASSLVGTSGYNEQFF,TGCGCCAGCAGCTTGGTGGGGACTAGCGGCTACAATGAGCAGTTCTTC
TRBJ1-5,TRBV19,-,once,CASHDTGSNQPQHF,TGTGCCAGCCACGACACAGGAAGCAATCAGCCCCAGCATTTT
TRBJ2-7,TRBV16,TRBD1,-,CASSQFGRQGSNEQYF,TGTGCCAGCAGCCAATTCGGTCGACAGGGGAGCAACGAGCAGTACTTC
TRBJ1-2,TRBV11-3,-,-,CASSWGRSYGYTF,TGTGCCAGCAGCTGGGGGAGGAGCTATGGCTACACCTTC
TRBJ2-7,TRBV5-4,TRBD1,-,CASSRGQGRDEQYF,TGTGCCAGCAGCCGAGGACAGGGGAGGGACGAGCAGTACTTC
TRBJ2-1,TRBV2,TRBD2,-,CASSAEAGGPLREQFF,TGTGCCAGCAGTGCCGAGGCGGGAGGACCCCTTAGGGAGCAGTTCTTC
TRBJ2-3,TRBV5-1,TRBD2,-,CASSVLLAGGVGTDTQYF,TGCGCCAGCAGCGTCTTACTAGCGGGAGGTGTGGGCACAGATACGCAGTATTTT
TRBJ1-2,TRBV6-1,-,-,CASSAFGDYGYTF,TGTGCCAGCAGTGCATTCGGGGACTATGGCTACACCTTC
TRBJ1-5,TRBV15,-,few,CATSRDGVQHF,TGTGCCACCAGCAGAGACGGGGTCCAGCATTTT
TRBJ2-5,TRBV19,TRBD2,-,CASSIVTSGGGETQYF,TGTGCCAGTAGTATAGTCACTAGCGGGGGGGGAGAGACCCAGTACTTC
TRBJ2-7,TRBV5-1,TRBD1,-,CASSTRDSFSYEQYF,TGCGCCAGCAGCACCCGGGACAGTTTCTCCTACGAGCAGTACTTC
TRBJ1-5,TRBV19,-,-,CASSIDLTGIYSNQPQHF,TGTGCCAGTAGTATAGATCTGACGGGGATATATAGCAATCAGCCCCAGCATTTT
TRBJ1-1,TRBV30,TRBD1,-,CAWSDPTGGGTEAFF,TGTGCCTGGAGTGACCCGACAGGGGGGGGGACTGAAGCTTTCTTT
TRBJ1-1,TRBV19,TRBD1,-,CASINTDRERAFF,TGTGCCAGTATAAATACCGACAGGGAGCGAGCTTTCTTT
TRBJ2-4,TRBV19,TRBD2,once,CASSIGLAALVKNIQYF,TGTGCCAGTAGTATAGGACTAGCAGCCCTAGTCAAAAACATTCAGTACTTC
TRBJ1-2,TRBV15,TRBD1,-,CATSRDRGTESLAPYGYTF,TGTGCCACCAGCAGAGATCGTGGGACAGAGAGTTTGGCGCCCTATGGCTACACCTTC
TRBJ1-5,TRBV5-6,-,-,CASSPGFIAEPQHF,TGTGCCAGCAGCCCGGGGTTTATCGCGGAGCCCCAGCATTTT
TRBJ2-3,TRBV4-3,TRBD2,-,CASSQDLGLAGVDTQYF,TGCGCCAGCAGCCAAGATCTGGGACTAGCGGGAGTAGATACGCAGTATTTT
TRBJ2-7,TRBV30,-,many,CAWSVTPYEQYF,TGTGCCTGGAGTGTGACACCCTACGAGCAGTACTTC
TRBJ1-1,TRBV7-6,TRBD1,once,CASTGRTGGLYTEAFF,TGTGCCAGCACGGGCCGGACAGGGGGCTTGTACACTGAAGCTTTCTTT
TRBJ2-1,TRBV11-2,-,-,CASSLWGTPYNEQFF,TGTGCCAGCAGCTTATGGGGGACACCCTACAATGAGCAGTTCTTC
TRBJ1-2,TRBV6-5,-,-,CASNRNPLSNYGYTF,TGTGCCAGCAACAGGAACCCTCTTTCTAACTATGGCTACACCTTC
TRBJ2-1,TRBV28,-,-,CASSPPARYNEQFF,TGTGCCAGCAGCCCCCCCGCTAGGTACAATGAGCAGTTCTTC
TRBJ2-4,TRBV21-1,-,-,CASSKGWGQGRNIQYF,TGTGCCAGCAGCAAAGGGTGGGGACAGGGGAGGAACATTCAGTACTTC
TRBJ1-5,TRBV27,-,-,CASSLAGGGQPQHF,TGTGCCAGCAGTTTAGCGGGGGGCGGACAGCCCCAGCATTTT
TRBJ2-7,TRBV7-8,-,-,CASSLVLQGYEQYF,TGTGCCAGCAGCTTAGTTCTACAGGGCTACGAGCAGTACTTC
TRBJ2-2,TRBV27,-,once,CASSFRATGELFF,TGTGCCAGCAGTTTCAGGGCGACCGGGGAGCTGTTTTTT
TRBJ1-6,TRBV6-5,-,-,CASSYSPSINSPLHF,TGTGCCAGCAGTTACTCACCCAGTATTAATTCACCCCTCCACTTT
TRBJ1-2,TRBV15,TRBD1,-,CATSGGQGAYGYTF,TGTGCCACCAGCGGAGGACAGGGGGCTTATGGCTACACCTTC
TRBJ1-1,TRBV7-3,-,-,CASSLAGLNTEAFF,TGTGCCAGCAGCTTAGCAGGGTTGAACACTGAAGCTTTCTTT
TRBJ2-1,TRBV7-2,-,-,CASSSSRGSSSYNEQFF,TGTGCCAGCAGCTCTTCTCGGGGGAGTAGCTCCTACAATGAGCAGTTCTTC
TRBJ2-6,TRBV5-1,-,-,CASSLWGDSGANVLTF,TGCGCCAGCAGCTTGTGGGGGGACTCTGGGGCCAACGTCCTGACTTTC
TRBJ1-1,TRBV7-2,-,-,CASSAQGNTEAFF,TGTGCCAGCAGCGCACAGGGGAACACTGAAGCTTTCTTT
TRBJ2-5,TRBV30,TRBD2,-,CAWTGGETQYF,TGTGCCTGGACGGGGGGGGAGACCCAGTACTTC
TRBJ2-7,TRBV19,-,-,CASSIAGEGSYEQYF,TGTGCCAGTAGTATAGCAGGGGAGGGTTCCTACGAGCAGTACTTC
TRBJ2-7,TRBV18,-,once,CASSLDRHYEQYF,TGTGCCAGCTCACTTGACAGACACTACGAGCAGTACTTC
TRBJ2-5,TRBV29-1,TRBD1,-,CSVDGQGKETQYF,TGCAGCGTTGATGGACAGGGGAAAGAGACCCAGTACTTC
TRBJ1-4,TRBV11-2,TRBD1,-,CASSSTGGWTNEKLFF,TGTGCCAGCAGCTCGACAGGGGGGTGGACTAATGAAAAACTGTTTTTT
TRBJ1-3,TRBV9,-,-,CASSVGLKVANTIYF,TGTGCCAGCAGCGTAGGTCTGAAGGTAGCAAACACCATATATTTT
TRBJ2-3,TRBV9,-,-,CASSSRDSTDTQYF,TGTGCCAGCAGTTCGAGGGATTCAACAGATACGCAGTATTTT
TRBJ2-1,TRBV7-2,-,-,CASSSGPSEFF,TGTGCCAGCAGCTCAGGCCCCTCGGAGTTCTTC
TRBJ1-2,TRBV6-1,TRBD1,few,CASKGDRGGYGYTF,TGTGCCAGCAAAGGGGACAGGGGAGGGTATGGCTACACCTTC
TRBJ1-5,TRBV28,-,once,CASITGGDQSNQPQHF,TGTGCCAGCATCACGGGGGGGGACCAGAGCAATCAGCCCCAGCATTTT